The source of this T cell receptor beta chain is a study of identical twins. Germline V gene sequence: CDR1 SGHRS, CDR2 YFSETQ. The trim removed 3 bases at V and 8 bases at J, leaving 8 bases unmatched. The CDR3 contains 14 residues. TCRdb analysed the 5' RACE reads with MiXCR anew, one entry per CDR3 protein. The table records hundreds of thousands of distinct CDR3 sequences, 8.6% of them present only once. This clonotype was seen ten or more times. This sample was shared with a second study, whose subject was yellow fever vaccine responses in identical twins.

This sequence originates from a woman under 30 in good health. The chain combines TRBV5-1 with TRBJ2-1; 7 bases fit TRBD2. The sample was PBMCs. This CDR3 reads CASSSGGLGDEQFF. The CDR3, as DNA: TGCGCCAGCAGCTCGGGAGGACTTGGGGATGAGCAGTTCTTC.